This TCR beta chain was documented in a study of T-cell memory formation after mild COVID-19. One entry per CDR3 protein, called by TCRdb with MiXCR from the 5' RACE reads. Among fewer than 250,000 distinct CDR3 sequences listed, about 11% were seen once. Worth noting for this clonotype: Its antigen is currently unknown.

The CDR3 loop spans 14 amino acids. Between the trimmed V and J ends, which lost 2 bases and 0 bases, there was a span of 6 bases. Germline assignment: CDR1 KGHSH and CDR2 LQKENI. Findings and limits, study-wide: CD4+ bias marked clones expanding day 15 to 37, unlike balanced contracting clones. Whether day 37 second-wave clones are SARS-CoV-2-specific was not confirmed.

The gene calls are TRBV18 and TRBJ2-3; D is unresolved. The sample comprised PBMCs or a T cell subset sorted from them (not recorded which). This sequence originates from a man between 18 and 35 years old who had mild COVID-19 (a few samples of this study predate the infection). Cell type and time point are not known. The CDR3 region is CASSPAGSTDTQYF. The CDR3 DNA reads as TGTGCCAGCTCACCAGCCGGAAGCACAGATACGCAGTATTTT.